This T cell receptor beta chain was documented in a study of blood T cell repertoires in COVID-19. Overall study: Sites in the United States, Italy and Spain provided acute and convalescent COVID-19 samples. T cells, B-cell-depleted T cells, or PBMCs provided the cDNA or gDNA that served as material.

The CDR3 totals 14 residues. Deletions cut 3 bases from V and 5 bases from J, with 13 bases between. CDR1 MNHEY and CDR2 SVGEGT come from the germline V gene. Per the authors' pipeline: Amplification from reference gene primers served as the basis for estimated nucleated cell counts. Sequencing used immunoSEQ multiplex PCR; TCRdb keeps in-frame clones, though not all of them. V and J calls and clone size follow that table, whereas D and trimming were derived from the DNA. The profile shows about 240,000 clones, about 87% of them singletons. The sample taken for sequencing was peripheral blood. The source of this sequence is a woman in her 70s with active or convalescent COVID-19. The chain couples TRBV6-2 or TRBV6-3 to TRBJ1-1; perhaps TRBD1 as D (6 bases). CDR3 nucleotides: TGTGCCAGCAGTTATCAGGGGATAAAGACTGAAGCTTTCTTT. Protein product: CASSYQGIKTEAFF.